The 30 T cell receptor beta chains below all came from one sample that was sequenced in a study of Ad26.COV2.S vaccination and SARS-CoV-2 variants. Treatment here: about 20 received Ad26.COV2.S at low or high dose, single or two shots; roughly five received placebo; per-sample allocation not given. On day 63 after the first injection, vaccine and placebo recipients gave samples. Sequenced by immunoSEQ multiplex PCR; TCRdb stores in-frame clones only, minus some. In the table there are some 320,000 clones, about 86% of which are singletons. Sequenced here: peripheral blood, sampled in a trial of Ad26.COV2.S vaccine versus placebo. The receptors were sampled from a person aged 18-60 years who received the Ad26.COV2.S COVID-19 vaccine or a placebo.

V and J are TRBV6-5 and TRBJ1-1, with D maybe TRBD1 (5 bases). Trimming pared 2 bases from V and 4 bases from J, leaving 17 bases between. Germline CDR1 and CDR2: MNHEY and SVGAGI. This CDR3 contains 16 residues. The CDR3 region has the DNA TGTGCCAGCAGTTACGCCCCCGGGGGAGGGCTCACTGAAGCTTTCTTT. Amino acid sequence: CASSYAPGGGLTEAFF.

The CDR3 coding sequence is TGTGCCAGCAGCCCCCAAGCAGGTGGAGATACGCAGTATTTT. Encoded protein: CASSPQAGGDTQYF. The chain combines TRBV5-4 with TRBJ2-3; D is undetermined. Germline V gives CDR1 SGHNT, CDR2 YYREEE (reference sequence). Deletions cut 4 bases from V and 5 bases from J, with 14 bases between. This CDR3 has 14 residues.

The chain carries TRBV9 and TRBJ2-1; D is tentatively TRBD1 or TRBD2 (5 bases each). V shed 0 bases and J shed 4 bases, with 11 bases lying between them. CDR3 size: 15 residues. Germline-derived CDR1 and CDR2 are SGDLS and YYNGEE. CDR3 in amino acids: CASSVGGTVYNEQFF. The DNA of the CDR3 is TGTGCCAGCAGCGTAGGAGGGACGGTTTACAATGAGCAGTTCTTC.

The chain uses TRBV5-4 and TRBJ1-2; D possibly corresponds to TRBD1 (5 bases). CDR1 is SGHNT and CDR2 is YYREEE in the germline V gene (reference sequence). The CDR3 runs 15 residues. With 0 bases removed from V and 2 bases from J, the gap between germline ends came to 11 bases. DNA for the CDR3: TGTGCCAGCAGCTTGGCTCTGTGGGGGAACTATGGCTACACCTTC. This encodes CASSLALWGNYGYTF.

This chain uses TRBV11-2 with TRBJ1-1; TRBD1 matches at 8 bases. The trim removed 0 bases at V and 1 base at J, leaving 7 bases unmatched. The CDR3 contains 17 residues. Germline CDR1 reads SGHAT; CDR2 reads FQNNGV. The CDR3 region is CASSLESYRGWNTEAFF. The CDR3 DNA is TGTGCCAGCAGCTTAGAGAGTTACAGGGGGTGGAACACTGAAGCTTTCTTT. Full variable domain (outside the CDR3, taken from reference TRBV11-2 and TRBJ1-1): EAGVAQSPRYKIIEKRQSVAFWCNPISGHATLYWYQQILGQGPKLLIQFQNNGVVDDSQLPKDRFSAERLKGVDSTLKIQPAKLEDSAVYLCASSLESYRGWNTEAFFGQGTRLTVV.

This chain connects TRBV5-1 to TRBJ1-1; TRBD1 matches 7 bases. The CDR3 sequence is 13 residues long. Per the germline V gene, CDR1 is SGHRS and CDR2 is YFSETQ. The junction had 3 bases not matched to a gene; V was cut back by 3 bases and J by 4 bases. The CDR3 reads CASSSGQATEAFF. In nucleotides, the CDR3 is TGCGCCAGCAGCTCAGGACAGGCCACTGAAGCTTTCTTT.

V is TRBV30 and J is TRBJ1-3; the match to TRBD1 covers 8 bases. V was clipped by 6 bases and J by 2 bases; unmatched bases: 6. Germline V gives CDR1 GTSNPN, CDR2 SVGIG (reference sequence). The CDR3 sequence is 14 residues long. DNA for the CDR3: TGTGCCTGCGGACAGGGAAGGACTGGAAACACCATATATTTT. It is translated as CACGQGRTGNTIYF.

CDR3 DNA: TGTGCCACCAGCAGCCCAGAGCCGGGACTAGCGGGTACTACGCAGTATTTT. It translates to CATSSPEPGLAGTTQYF. The chain uses TRBV15 and TRBJ2-3; 12 bases align to TRBD2. CDR3 length: 17 residues. Germline loops: CDR1 LNHNV, CDR2 YYDKDF (reference sequence). V lost 3 bases to trimming and J lost 8 bases; unmatched junction nucleotides: 12.

The table lists this clone with a few counts. The V call is TRBV7-3, the J call TRBJ2-1, with D unclear. Germline CDR1 is SGHTA and CDR2 is FQGTGA. V dropped 5 bases and J dropped 0 bases, with 14 bases sitting between them. The length of the CDR3 is 16 residues. The CDR3 coding sequence is TGTGCCAGCAGCCGAAAACCGGGTCTCTCCTACAATGAGCAGTTCTTC. The encoded protein is CASSRKPGLSYNEQFF.

Of note for this clone: A junction end diverges from the germline sequence, so it may reflect a read error. The J gene is TRBJ2-1, the V gene TRBV19; D not certain. The CDR3 length is 14 residues. Germline-derived CDR1 and CDR2 are LNHDA and SQIVND (reference sequence). Here the CDR3 DNA reads TGTGCCAGTAGCCTTAGGAGCTCCTACAATGGGCAGTTCTTC. Its protein is CASSLRSSYNGQFF.

The rearrangement links TRBV9 to TRBJ1-6; D is possibly TRBD1 (6 bases). CDR3 length: 15 amino acids. CDR1 and CDR2 from the germline V gene are SGDLS and YYNGEE. V gave up 1 base and J gave up 7 bases, with 12 bases separating them. CDR3 residues: CASSVKQGWNSPLHF. The CDR3 bases are TGTGCCAGCAGCGTAAAACAGGGTTGGAATTCACCCCTCCACTTT. Full variable domain (remainder filled in from reference TRBV9 and TRBJ1-6): DSGVTQTPKHLITATGQRVTLRCSPRSGDLSVYWYQQSLDQGLQFLIQYYNGEERAKGNILERFSAQQFPDLHSELNLSSLELGDSALYFCASSVKQGWNSPLHFGNGTRLTVT.

The chain is built from TRBV5-1 and TRBJ2-3; D is perhaps TRBD1 (5 bases). Germline CDR1 reads SGHRS; CDR2 reads YFSETQ. The CDR3 contains 15 residues. The germline V and J ends were trimmed by 0 bases and 2 bases, with 10 bases remaining between them. The CDR3 region is CASSLEGIHTDTQYF. In nucleotides, the CDR3 is TGCGCCAGCAGCTTGGAGGGGATCCACACAGATACGCAGTATTTT.

J is TRBJ1-1 and V is TRBV4-2, with D perhaps matching TRBD1 (6 bases). CDR1 and CDR2 from the germline V gene are LGHNA and YNFKEQ. The CDR3 contains 14 residues. The ends were cut back, 5 bases at V and 4 bases at J, with 14 bases in the middle. The CDR3 DNA sequence: TGTGCCAGCAGCGGAGGGGGGCCGGGCACTGAAGCTTTCTTT. It codes for CASSGGGPGTEAFF.

The chain uses TRBV3-1 (or the pseudogene TRBV3-2) and TRBJ2-7, with D unresolved. The CDR3 runs 14 residues. CDR1 and CDR2 (germline): LGHDT, YNNKEL (reference sequence). V was cut by 1 base and J by 0 bases, with 7 bases left in between. CDR3 bases: TGTGCCAGCAGCCAAGGACTCAGCTCCTACGAGCAGTACTTC. Its translation: CASSQGLSSYEQYF.

The rearrangement uses TRBV2 and TRBJ1-5, with no clear D. Germline V gene data show CDR1 as SNHLY and CDR2 as FYNNEI. V lost 0 bases and J 1 base, leaving 4 bases between the germline ends. This CDR3 spans 14 amino acids. The CDR3 region has the DNA TGTGCCAGCAGTGAAGCGGAGAGCAATCAGCCCCAGCATTTT. This sequence encodes CASSEAESNQPQHF.

Only one count was recorded for this clone. The chain uses TRBV6-1 and TRBJ2-5, with TRBD2 identical over 7 bases. CDR1 and CDR2 (germline): MNHNS, SASEGT. The ends lost 1 base at V and 1 base at J; junction bases unmatched: 15. The CDR3 contains 19 residues. CDR3 sequence: CASSEVPPRVGGGQETQYF. CDR3 sequence (DNA): TGTGCCAGCAGTGAAGTGCCCCCAAGGGTTGGCGGGGGCCAAGAGACCCAGTACTTC.

The rearrangement joins TRBV19 to TRBJ2-3; no firm D call. CDR3 length: 13 amino acids. Germline V CDR1 and CDR2: LNHDA, SQIVND (reference sequence). The V gene lost 7 bases and the J gene lost 2 bases, with 10 bases spanning the gap. The CDR3 reads CASTPDDTDTQYF. CDR3 bases: TGTGCCAGTACCCCGGACGACACAGATACGCAGTATTTT.

This chain uses TRBV7-2 with TRBJ2-7; perhaps D is TRBD1 or TRBD2 (5 bases each). CDR1 and CDR2 (germline): SGHTA, FQGNSA. Trimming cost V 1 base and J 1 base, with 11 bases left between them. The CDR3 is made up of 15 amino acids. The CDR3, as DNA: TGTGCCAGCAGCTTAGGGGGGTGGCAGTCCTACGAGCAGTACTTC. Translation gives CASSLGGWQSYEQYF.

This rearrangement joins TRBV6-2 or TRBV6-3 to TRBJ1-1; TRBD1 matches 7 bases. Germline V lookup: CDR1 MNHEY, CDR2 SVGEGT. The V gene end was trimmed by 5 bases and the J gene end by 3 bases; junction bases not matched to a gene: 6. There are 14 residues in the CDR3. CDR3 amino acids: CASSRTGPHTEAFF. In nucleotides, the CDR3 is TGTGCCAGCAGTAGGACAGGCCCGCACACTGAAGCTTTCTTT.

This rearrangement joins TRBV5-1 to TRBJ2-7, with 8 bases fitting TRBD1. The length of the CDR3 is 16 residues. Trimming removed 6 bases from V and 4 bases from J; junction bases left unmatched: 15. Germline assignment: CDR1 SGHRS and CDR2 YFSETQ. In nucleotides, the CDR3 is TGCGCCAGCAACCCTATTCCGGGACAGGCAAATTACGAGCAGTACTTC. Amino acids: CASNPIPGQANYEQYF.

Details on this clone: The sample carries other DNA sequences with the same CDR3. This chain links TRBV7-2 with TRBJ1-2; D is unresolved. Trimming pared 2 bases from V and 4 bases from J, leaving 8 bases between. CDR1 is SGHTA and CDR2 is FQGNSA in the germline V gene. This CDR3 contains 13 residues. Here the CDR3 reads CASSLTVSYGYTF. The CDR3 bases are TGTGCCAGCAGCTTAACAGTCTCCTATGGCTACACCTTC.

The chain is built from TRBV30 and TRBJ1-3; 7 bases agree with TRBD1. Germline trimming cut 5 bases from V and 0 bases from J; bases unmatched to any gene: 16. This CDR3 contains 18 residues. The germline V gene has CDR1 GTSNPN and CDR2 SVGIG (reference sequence). The CDR3 nucleotides are TGTGCCTGGCAAAGGGGAGGGGGCGTCTGGTACTCTGGAAACACCATATATTTT. Translated, it gives CAWQRGGGVWYSGNTIYF. Filled out from reference TRBV30 and TRBJ1-3, the complete variable domain reads SQTIHQWPATLVQPVGSPLSLECTVEGTSNPNLYWYRQAAGRGLQLLFYSVGIGQISSEVPQNLSASRPQDRQFILSSKKLLLSDSGFYLCAWQRGGGVWYSGNTIYFGEGSWLTVV.

The chain uses TRBV15 and TRBJ1-1; 7 nucleotides match TRBD1. Unmatched junction bases numbered 15, after V lost 5 bases and J lost 0 bases. The CDR3 has 18 amino acids. CDR1 is LNHNV, CDR2 YYDKDF, per germline (reference sequence). The CDR3 sequence: CATSSYLTPGQMNTEAFF. Written as DNA, the CDR3 is TGTGCCACCAGCTCCTACTTAACACCGGGACAGATGAACACTGAAGCTTTCTTT.

The chain carries TRBV6-2 or TRBV6-3 and TRBJ2-2; the D is unclear. This CDR3 is built from 12 residues. Germline V gives CDR1 MNHEY, CDR2 SVGEGT. Trimming took off 5 bases at V and 1 base at J, with 2 bases between the two ends. The CDR3, as DNA: TGTGCCAGCAGTCGGAACACCGGGGAGCTGTTTTTT. Residues: CASSRNTGELFF.

The chain combines TRBV9 with TRBJ1-4, with 7 bases lining up with TRBD1. With 4 bases clipped from V and 6 bases from J, the junction kept 9 bases outside the gene matches. Germline CDR1 and CDR2: SGDLS and YYNGEE. The length of the CDR3 is 15 residues. CDR3 residues: CASSPRQGWDEKLFF. In nucleotides, the CDR3 is TGTGCCAGCAGCCCCCGACAGGGATGGGATGAAAAACTGTTTTTT.

This clone was detected once. The V gene is TRBV24-1, the J gene TRBJ1-5, with unresolved D. The CDR3 runs 16 residues. The germline V gene has CDR1 KGHDR and CDR2 SFDVKD. V was shortened by 3 bases and J by 0 bases, with 11 bases between the two germline ends. The CDR3 protein is CATSDPGKGSNQPQHF. The CDR3 region has the DNA TGTGCCACCAGTGATCCGGGGAAGGGTAGCAATCAGCCCCAGCATTTT.

The chain couples TRBV13 to TRBJ2-3, with TRBD2 matching 10 bases. Germline V gene sequence: CDR1 PRHDT, CDR2 FYEKMQ (reference sequence). The ends lost 7 bases at V and 1 base at J; junction bases unmatched: 2. This CDR3 has 14 residues. In DNA, the CDR3 is TGTGCCAGCAAGCGGGGGGGCCGCACAGATACGCAGTATTTT. Translation: CASKRGGRTDTQYF.

The J gene is TRBJ1-1, the V gene TRBV20-1; D may be TRBD1 (5 bases). The V and J ends lost 6 bases and 9 bases respectively, with 14 bases between them. The CDR3 sequence is 11 residues long. The germline V gene has CDR1 DFQATT and CDR2 SNEGSKA (reference sequence). CDR3 DNA sequence: TGCAGTGCCCGGGACGACCCTAAAGCTTTCTTT. It specifies CSARDDPKAFF.

The chain employs TRBV3-1 (or the pseudogene TRBV3-2) and TRBJ2-7, with 9 positions matching TRBD1. The CDR3 is made up of 15 amino acids. CDR1 LGHDT and CDR2 YNNKEL come from the germline V gene (reference sequence). J lost 4 bases, V lost 5 bases, and 9 bases had no gene match. The CDR3 nucleotides read TGTGCCAGCAGCGACACCGGGACAGGGAAATACGAGCAGTACTTC. Amino acids: CASSDTGTGKYEQYF.

The gene calls are TRBV4-3 and TRBJ1-6, with unresolved D. Trimming stripped 2 bases from V and 5 bases from J, with 10 bases between. Per the germline V gene, CDR1 is LGHNA and CDR2 is YSLEER. The CDR3 extends over 15 amino acids. The DNA for the CDR3 is TGCGCCAGCAGCCAAACTCGGCAGAATAATTCACCCCTCCACTTT. Its translation: CASSQTRQNNSPLHF.